This is a list of T cell receptor beta chains from one sample in a study of T-cell memory formation after mild COVID-19. TCRdb recomputed calls from the 5' RACE reads with MiXCR, one row per CDR3 protein. The table lists more than 400,000 distinct CDR3 sequences, about 20% of them singletons. The sequenced sample consisted of PBMCs or a T cell subset sorted from them (not recorded which). The source is an adult woman who had mild COVID-19 (a few samples of this study predate the infection). Cell type and time point are not known. Both conserved end residues are part of each CDR3. A D gene is named only where the DNA matches it firmly. A row's size may be missing; if present it is once, few, many or a size class.

j_call clone_size v_call d_call cdr3_aa cdr3_nt
TRBJ1-3 NA TRBV24-1 NA CATSDPGSRNTIYF TGTGCCACCAGTGATCCAGGGAGCCGGAACACCATATATTTT
TRBJ2-2 NA TRBV29-1 TRBD1 CSVEGDRMNTGELFF TGCAGCGTTGAGGGGGACAGAATGAACACCGGGGAGCTGTTTTTT
TRBJ2-3 NA TRBV12-3/TRBV12-4 NA CASSLAGGISDTQYF TGTGCCAGCAGTTTAGCGGGAGGTATCTCAGATACGCAGTATTTT
TRBJ2-3 few TRBV15 NA CATSRDPVYGGADTQYF TGTGCCACCAGCAGAGACCCCGTCTATGGGGGCGCAGATACGCAGTATTTT
TRBJ2-4 NA TRBV3-1 NA CASSQGTNIQYF TGTGCCAGCAGCCAGGGGACCAACATTCAGTACTTC
TRBJ2-2 NA TRBV3-1 TRBD1 CASSRRETGSGELFF TGTGCCAGCAGCCGAAGGGAGACAGGGTCCGGGGAGCTGTTTTTT
TRBJ2-3 many TRBV7-6 TRBD1 CASSLIVGTGVPRPTDTQYF TGTGCCAGCAGCTTAATTGTCGGGACAGGGGTCCCTCGCCCTACAGATACGCAGTATTTT
TRBJ1-1 few TRBV27 NA CASSLSATTVDGGWGTEAFF TGTGCCAGCAGTTTATCGGCCACGACAGTGGATGGCGGCTGGGGGACTGAAGCTTTCTTT
TRBJ1-5 few TRBV9 NA CASSVGWHSNQPQHF TGTGCCAGCAGCGTAGGGTGGCACAGCAATCAGCCCCAGCATTTT
TRBJ2-7 few TRBV10-3 TRBD2 CAISSGGAYEQYF TGTGCCATCAGCAGCGGGGGGGCTTACGAGCAGTACTTC
TRBJ1-2 NA TRBV11-1 TRBD1 CASSLAPGQGNGYTF TGTGCCAGCAGCTTAGCGCCGGGACAGGGGAATGGCTACACCTTC
TRBJ2-7 few TRBV24-1 TRBD1 CATSDSWDSSYEQYF TGTGCCACCAGTGATTCGTGGGACAGCTCCTACGAGCAGTACTTC
TRBJ2-7 NA TRBV4-1 TRBD1 CASSPREGTGPYEQYF TGCGCCAGCAGCCCCCGTGAAGGGACAGGGCCCTACGAGCAGTACTTC
TRBJ2-7 NA TRBV5-6 NA CASSSRGNEQYF TGTGCCAGCAGCTCCCGGGGGAACGAGCAGTACTTC
TRBJ2-2 NA TRBV11-1 NA CASSLSFGADSELFF TGTGCCAGCAGCTTATCGTTTGGGGCGGATTCAGAGCTGTTTTTT
TRBJ2-5 few TRBV6-5 TRBD1 CASSYEAVGTGESQETQYF TGTGCCAGCAGTTACGAAGCGGTTGGGACAGGGGAATCGCAAGAGACCCAGTACTTC
TRBJ2-7 NA TRBV7-9 NA CASSPGKYEQYF TGTGCCAGCAGCCCAGGGAAATACGAGCAGTACTTC
TRBJ2-7 NA TRBV5-1 NA CASSPGRIYEQYF TGCGCCAGCAGCCCTGGACGGATCTACGAGCAGTACTTC
TRBJ2-5 NA TRBV7-8 NA CASSLALGREETQYF TGTGCCAGCAGCTTAGCGCTCGGCAGGGAAGAGACCCAGTACTTC
TRBJ1-4 NA TRBV15 TRBD1 CATSRQGQALEKLFF TGTGCCACCAGCAGGCAGGGACAGGCCCTTGAAAAACTGTTTTTT
TRBJ2-3 few TRBV4-1 TRBD2 CASSQVIAGDTQYF TGCGCCAGCAGCCAAGTAATAGCGGGGGACACGCAGTATTTT
TRBJ2-5 few TRBV11-2 NA CASSLPSLETQYF TGTGCCAGCAGCTTACCTAGCCTAGAGACCCAGTACTTC
TRBJ2-7 NA TRBV20-1 TRBD2 CSARDSVPGLGGYEQYF TGCAGTGCTAGAGATTCCGTACCGGGACTAGGAGGATACGAGCAGTACTTC
TRBJ2-5 NA TRBV9 TRBD2 CASSQSGGPETQYF TGTGCCAGCAGCCAATCGGGGGGGCCAGAGACCCAGTACTTC
TRBJ1-2 NA TRBV9 NA CASRGRQLYDGYTF TGTGCCAGCAGAGGGAGACAACTCTATGATGGCTACACCTTC
TRBJ2-3 NA TRBV6-1 TRBD2 CASSSPSGTQYF TGTGCCAGCAGTTCACCTAGCGGGACGCAGTATTTT
TRBJ1-1 few TRBV5-6 TRBD1 CASTTLDRENTEAFF TGTGCCAGCACTACCCTGGACAGGGAGAACACTGAAGCTTTCTTT
TRBJ1-2 few TRBV12-3/TRBV12-4 NA CASSLPLGYTF TGTGCCAGCAGTCTCCCTCTGGGCTACACCTTC
TRBJ1-2 many TRBV6-2/TRBV6-3 NA CASSVSTDGGYGYTF TGTGCCAGCAGTGTATCAACGGACGGAGGCTATGGCTACACCTTC
TRBJ1-6 many TRBV5-1 NA CASSLAVRQTTTSPLHF TGCGCCAGCAGCTTGGCCGTTCGACAGACCACGACTTCACCCCTCCACTTT
TRBJ2-3 NA TRBV7-9 TRBD2 CASSLGTGGDTDTQYF TGTGCCAGCAGCTTAGGAACGGGGGGGGACACAGATACGCAGTATTTT
TRBJ2-7 few TRBV7-2 TRBD1 CASRTQSRQGAYEQYF TGTGCCAGCAGGACCCAGTCACGACAGGGGGCCTACGAGCAGTACTTC
TRBJ2-1 NA TRBV7-9 TRBD1 CASSHETGSREQFF TGTGCCAGCAGCCACGAGACAGGGTCCCGAGAGCAGTTCTTC
TRBJ2-3 NA TRBV7-6 NA CASSFASDLSTDTQYF TGTGCCAGCAGCTTCGCGAGTGACCTTAGCACAGATACGCAGTATTTT
TRBJ2-2 NA TRBV11-3 TRBD1 CASSPTGTANTGELFF TGTGCCAGCAGCCCAACCGGGACAGCGAACACCGGGGAGCTGTTTTTT
TRBJ1-6 NA TRBV7-8 NA CASSFPAVPYNSPLHF TGTGCCAGCAGCTTTCCCGCGGTACCGTATAATTCACCCCTCCACTTT
TRBJ2-1 many TRBV20-1 TRBD2 CSARVSGRAFYNEQFF TGCAGTGCTAGGGTTAGCGGGAGGGCTTTCTACAATGAGCAGTTCTTC
TRBJ2-1 NA TRBV24-1 TRBD1 CATSDLPRTGSYNEQFF TGTGCCACCAGTGATTTACCCAGGACAGGGTCCTACAATGAGCAGTTCTTC
TRBJ1-2 NA TRBV9 NA CASSALSYGYTF TGTGCCAGCAGCGCCCTCAGCTATGGCTACACCTTC
TRBJ1-2 NA TRBV29-1 TRBD1 CSERTGDGYTF TGCAGCGAGAGGACAGGGGATGGCTACACCTTC
TRBJ2-1 few TRBV10-3 NA CASGLVHNEQFF TGTGCCTCGGGTCTTGTCCACAATGAGCAGTTCTTC
TRBJ2-3 NA TRBV5-1 NA CASSLAEGGETDTQYF TGCGCCAGCAGCTTGGCCGAGGGAGGCGAGACAGATACGCAGTATTTT
TRBJ1-1 NA TRBV18 TRBD1 CASSIQGVDTEAFF TGTGCCAGCTCCATACAGGGGGTCGACACTGAAGCTTTCTTT
TRBJ2-5 many TRBV6-1 TRBD2 CASSFLAESLGGTQYF TGTGCCAGCAGCTTTCTAGCGGAGAGCTTGGGTGGGACCCAGTACTTC
TRBJ2-3 few TRBV18 NA CASSPRDLQRGTDTQYF TGTGCCAGCTCACCCCGGGACCTCCAAAGAGGCACAGATACGCAGTATTTT
TRBJ2-5 few TRBV11-3 NA CASSLGVQRAVQETQYF TGTGCCAGCAGCTTGGGGGTCCAGCGGGCCGTCCAAGAGACCCAGTACTTC
TRBJ2-3 NA TRBV5-5 TRBD2 CASSLIGEGLDTQYF TGTGCCAGCAGCTTGATTGGGGAGGGGCTGGATACGCAGTATTTT
TRBJ2-3 few TRBV7-2 TRBD2 CAGQREGLNTQYF TGTGCCGGACAGCGGGAGGGCCTAAATACGCAGTATTTT
TRBJ2-3 NA TRBV6-6 TRBD2 CASSLGLAHATTDTQYF TGTGCCAGCAGTCTGGGACTAGCCCACGCTACCACAGATACGCAGTATTTT
TRBJ2-7 NA TRBV9 NA CASSGNSRSSYEQYF TGTGCCAGCAGCGGCAATAGCAGAAGCTCCTACGAGCAGTACTTC
TRBJ1-5 NA TRBV6-5 NA CASSPHGGPQPQHF TGTGCCAGCAGCCCCCATGGGGGCCCTCAGCCCCAGCATTTT
TRBJ1-3 NA TRBV10-3 TRBD1 CATATGATDTIYF TGTGCCACCGCGACAGGGGCGACGGACACCATATATTTT